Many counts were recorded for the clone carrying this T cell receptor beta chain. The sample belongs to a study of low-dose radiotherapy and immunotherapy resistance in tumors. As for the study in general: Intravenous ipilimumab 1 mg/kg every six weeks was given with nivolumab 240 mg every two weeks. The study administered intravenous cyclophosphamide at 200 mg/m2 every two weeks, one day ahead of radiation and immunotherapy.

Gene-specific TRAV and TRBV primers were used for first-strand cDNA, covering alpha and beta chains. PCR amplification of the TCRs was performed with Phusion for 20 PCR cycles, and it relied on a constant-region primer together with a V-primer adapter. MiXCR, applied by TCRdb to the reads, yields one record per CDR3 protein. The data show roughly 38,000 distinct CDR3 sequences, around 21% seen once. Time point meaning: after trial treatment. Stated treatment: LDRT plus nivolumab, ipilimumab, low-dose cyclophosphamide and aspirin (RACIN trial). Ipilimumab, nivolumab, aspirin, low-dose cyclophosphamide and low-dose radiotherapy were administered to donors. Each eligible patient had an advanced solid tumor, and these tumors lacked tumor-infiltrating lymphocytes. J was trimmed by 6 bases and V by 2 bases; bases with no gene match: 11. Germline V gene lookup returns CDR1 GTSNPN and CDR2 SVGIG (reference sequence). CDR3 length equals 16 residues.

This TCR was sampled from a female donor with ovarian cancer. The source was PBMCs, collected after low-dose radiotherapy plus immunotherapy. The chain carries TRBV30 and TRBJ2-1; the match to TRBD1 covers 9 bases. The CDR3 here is CAWSNERTGAGNEQFF. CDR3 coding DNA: TGTGCCTGGAGTAATGAACGGACAGGGGCGGGCAATGAGCAGTTCTTC. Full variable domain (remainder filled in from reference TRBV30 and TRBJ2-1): SQTIHQWPATLVQPVGSPLSLECTVEGTSNPNLYWYRQAAGRGLQLLFYSVGIGQISSEVPQNLSASRPQDRQFILSSKKLLLSDSGFYLCAWSNERTGAGNEQFFGPGTRLTVL.